This entry is about one TCR beta chain. The germline gives CDR1 LNHNV, CDR2 YYDKDF (reference sequence). Germline trimming cut 4 bases from V and 9 bases from J; bases unmatched to any gene: 11. This CDR3 has 16 amino acids. This sample is drawn from a study of blood T cell repertoires in COVID-19. Looking at the study overall: Italy, Spain and the United States were the sources of the convalescent and acute COVID-19 samples. T cells, B-cell-depleted T cells, or PBMCs provided the cDNA or gDNA that served as material.

The study drew participants aged roughly 18 to 95 years from 24 US areas. Cohorts were assigned according to the clinical history that participants reported. Assay used: immunoSEQ multiplex PCR; TCRdb lists only in-frame clones, some missing. Of hundreds of thousands of clones in the sample, around 87% were seen once. The chain recombines TRBV15 with TRBJ2-1, with 11 bases lining up with TRBD2. Sequencing was carried out using PBMCs or T cells enriched from blood (not recorded which). The clonotype was recovered from a woman in her forties or fifties who had recovered from COVID-19. CDR3 coding DNA: TGTGCCACCAGCAACGAACTAGCGGGAGAGGGTGCTGAGCAGTTCTTC. This translates into CATSNELAGEGAEQFF.